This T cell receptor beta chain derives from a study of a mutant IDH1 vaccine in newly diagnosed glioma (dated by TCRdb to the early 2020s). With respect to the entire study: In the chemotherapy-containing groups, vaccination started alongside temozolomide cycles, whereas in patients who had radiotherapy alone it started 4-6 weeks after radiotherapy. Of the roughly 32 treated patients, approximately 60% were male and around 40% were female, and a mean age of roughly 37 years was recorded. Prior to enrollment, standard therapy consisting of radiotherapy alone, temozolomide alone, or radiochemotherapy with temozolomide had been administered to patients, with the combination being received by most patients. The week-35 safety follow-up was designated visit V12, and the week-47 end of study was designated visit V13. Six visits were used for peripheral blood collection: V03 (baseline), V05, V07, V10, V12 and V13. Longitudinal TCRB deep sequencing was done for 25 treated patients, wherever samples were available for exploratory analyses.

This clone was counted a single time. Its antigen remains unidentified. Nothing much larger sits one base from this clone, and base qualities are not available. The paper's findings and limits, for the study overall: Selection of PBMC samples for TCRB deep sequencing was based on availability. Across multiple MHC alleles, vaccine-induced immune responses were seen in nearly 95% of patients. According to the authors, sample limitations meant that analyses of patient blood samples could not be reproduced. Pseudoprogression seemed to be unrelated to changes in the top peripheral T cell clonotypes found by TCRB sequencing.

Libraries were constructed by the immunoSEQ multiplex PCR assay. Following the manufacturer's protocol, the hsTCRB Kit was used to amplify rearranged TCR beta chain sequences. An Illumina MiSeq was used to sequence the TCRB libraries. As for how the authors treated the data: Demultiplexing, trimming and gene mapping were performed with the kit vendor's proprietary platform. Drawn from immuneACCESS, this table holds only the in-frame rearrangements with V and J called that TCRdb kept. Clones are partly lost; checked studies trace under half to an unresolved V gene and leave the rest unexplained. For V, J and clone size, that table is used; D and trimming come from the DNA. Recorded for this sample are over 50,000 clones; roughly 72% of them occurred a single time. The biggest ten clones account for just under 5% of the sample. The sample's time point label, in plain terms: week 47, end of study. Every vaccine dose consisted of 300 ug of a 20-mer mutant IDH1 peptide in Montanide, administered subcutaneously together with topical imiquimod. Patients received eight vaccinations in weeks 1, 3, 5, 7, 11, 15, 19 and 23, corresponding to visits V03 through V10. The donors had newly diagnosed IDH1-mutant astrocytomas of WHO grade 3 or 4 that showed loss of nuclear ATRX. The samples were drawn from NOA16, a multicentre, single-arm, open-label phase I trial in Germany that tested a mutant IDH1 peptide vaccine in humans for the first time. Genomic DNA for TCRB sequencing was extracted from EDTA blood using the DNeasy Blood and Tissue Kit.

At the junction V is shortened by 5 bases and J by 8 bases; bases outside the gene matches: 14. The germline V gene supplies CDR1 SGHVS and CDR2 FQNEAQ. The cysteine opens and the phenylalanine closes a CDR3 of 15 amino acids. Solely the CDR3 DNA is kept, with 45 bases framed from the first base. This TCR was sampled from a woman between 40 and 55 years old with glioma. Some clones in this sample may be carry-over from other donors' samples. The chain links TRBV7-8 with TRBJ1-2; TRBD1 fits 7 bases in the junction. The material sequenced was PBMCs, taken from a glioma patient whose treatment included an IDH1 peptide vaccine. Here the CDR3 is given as CASSPSRQGDGGYTF. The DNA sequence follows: TGTGCCAGCAGCCCATCACGGCAGGGGGATGGAGGCTACACCTTC.